Listed here are 26 T cell receptor beta chains from one sample, sequenced in a study of response to subunit inactivated influenza vaccine. In TCRdb, the RT-PCR reads were re-called with MiXCR into one record per CDR3 protein. The table has 490,000 or so distinct CDR3 sequences, about 8% seen once. This specimen was PBMCs from blood, taken roughly 24 months after vaccination. These receptors all come from a man between 45 and 75 years old who received an inactivated influenza vaccine.

There are many counts of this clonotype. V and J are TRBV10-3 and TRBJ2-5, with D hard to call. The V gene's germline CDR1 is ENHRY and CDR2 SYGVKD. The V and J ends lost 10 bases and 4 bases respectively, with 13 bases between them. This CDR3 is 12 amino acids long. CDR3 coding DNA: TGTGCCACCCTTTCTAACGGAGAGACCCAGTACTTC. Its protein product is CATLSNGETQYF.

The genes are TRBV5-1 and TRBJ1-3, with unresolved D. CDR1 and CDR2 (germline): SGHRS, YFSETQ. The CDR3 is made up of 14 amino acids. V lost 5 bases to trimming and J lost 0 bases, with 9 bases between them. CDR3 coding DNA: TGCGCCAGCAGTGAAACAAACTCTGGAAACACCATATATTTT. Its translation is CASSETNSGNTIYF.

V and J are TRBV7-9 and TRBJ2-1; tentative D call: TRBD2 (6 bases). CDR1 is SEHNR and CDR2 is FQNEAQ in the germline V gene (reference sequence). This CDR3 is 15 amino acids long. Trimming removed 4 bases at V and 2 bases at J, with 12 bases between. The CDR3 sequence: CASSWRLETYNEQFF. CDR3 nucleotides: TGTGCCAGCAGCTGGCGACTAGAAACCTACAATGAGCAGTTCTTC. Looking up the rest from reference TRBV7-9 and TRBJ2-1 gives the full variable domain: DTGVSQNPRHKITKRGQNVTFRCDPISEHNRLYWYRQTLGQGPEFLTYFQNEAQLEKSRLLSDRFSAERPKGSFSTLEIQRTEQGDSAMYLCASSWRLETYNEQFFGPGTRLTVL.

This clonotype showed up just a few times. The chain has TRBV12-3 or TRBV12-4 and TRBJ1-1, with a possible D match to TRBD1 (5 bases). The V and J ends lost 6 bases and 4 bases respectively, with 15 bases between them. This CDR3 has 14 residues. CDR3 nucleotide sequence: TGTGCCAGCAGCCTTAATGTGGGGCCCACTGAAGCTTTCTTT. Translation gives CASSLNVGPTEAFF.

The table lists this clonotype with many counts. V is TRBV28 and J is TRBJ2-2, with D tentatively TRBD2 (6 bases). V lost 3 bases and J 0 bases, leaving 14 bases between the germline ends. The CDR3 runs 17 residues. The germline CDR1 and CDR2 sequences are MDHEN and SYDVKM. CDR3 residues: CASSLRRWGANTGELFF. The CDR3 coding sequence is TGTGCCAGCAGTTTGAGGCGGTGGGGGGCGAACACCGGGGAGCTGTTTTTT.

This clonotype was detected many times. The gene calls are TRBV20-1 and TRBJ2-1, with 8 bases that match TRBD2. The CDR3 extends over 13 amino acids. The V segment lost 0 bases and the J segment 8 bases; nucleotides outside the gene matches: 3. CDR1 and CDR2 from the germline V gene are DFQATT and SNEGSKA (reference sequence). Here the CDR3 DNA reads TGCAGTGCTAGAGAAGAAGCGGGAGATGAGCAGTTCTTC. This encodes CSAREEAGDEQFF.

The rearrangement links TRBV12-3 or TRBV12-4 to TRBJ2-2; 7 bases line up with TRBD2. The trim removed 6 bases at V and 0 bases at J, leaving 4 bases unmatched. The CDR3 consists of 15 residues. The CDR3 DNA is TGTGCCAGCAGATTACGGGAGGCGAACACCGGGGAGCTGTTTTTT. Its translation is CASRLREANTGELFF.

Only a few counts were recorded for this clonotype. The V gene is TRBV30, the J gene TRBJ2-5; a weak D match, TRBD2 (6 bases). The CDR3 is 15 amino acids. Germline V CDR1 and CDR2: GTSNPN, SVGIG (reference sequence). V lost 2 bases to trimming and J lost 0 bases, with 13 bases between them. The CDR3 region is CAWSRRGSYQETQYF. The CDR3 DNA follows: TGTGCCTGGAGTAGGCGGGGTTCGTACCAAGAGACCCAGTACTTC. The full variable domain, in which reference TRBV30 and TRBJ2-5 provide the parts outside the CDR3, is SQTIHQWPATLVQPVGSPLSLECTVEGTSNPNLYWYRQAAGRGLQLLFYSVGIGQISSEVPQNLSASRPQDRQFILSSKKLLLSDSGFYLCAWSRRGSYQETQYFGPGTRLLVL.

This clonotype has more than one count but fewer than ten. The rearrangement uses TRBV7-2 and TRBJ2-1; 7 bases align to TRBD2. CDR3 length: 12 residues. The junction had 1 base not matched to a gene; V was cut back by 2 bases and J by 9 bases. CDR1 and CDR2 (germline): SGHTA, FQGNSA. The CDR3 is CASSLIAGEQFF. Written as DNA, the CDR3 is TGTGCCAGCAGCTTAATAGCGGGTGAGCAGTTCTTC. The whole variable domain, remainder taken from reference TRBV7-2 and TRBJ2-1, is GAGVSQSPSNKVTEKGKDVELRCDPISGHTALYWYRQSLGQGLEFLIYFQGNSAPDKSGLPSDRFSAERTGGSVSTLTIQRTQQEDSAVYLCASSLIAGEQFFGPGTRLTVL.

This clonotype was counted between two and nine times. The chain combines TRBV20-1 with TRBJ1-2; 7 bases are a match to TRBD1. Germline V gene lookup returns CDR1 DFQATT and CDR2 SNEGSKA (reference sequence). V was pared by 6 bases and J by 2 bases, with 9 bases of the junction left unmatched. The CDR3 length is 14 residues. CDR3 nucleotides: TGCAGTGCCTATTCCGACAGGGTCAACTATGGCTACACCTTC. It translates to CSAYSDRVNYGYTF.

This clonotype was seen at least ten times. V and J are TRBV20-1 and TRBJ2-3; 9 nucleotides match TRBD2. The ends lost 6 bases at V and 3 bases at J; junction bases unmatched: 4. The CDR3 totals 13 residues. Germline loops: CDR1 DFQATT, CDR2 SNEGSKA (reference sequence). This CDR3 is CSARGGGTDTQYF. In DNA, the CDR3 is TGCAGTGCCCGCGGGGGGGGTACAGATACGCAGTATTTT.

The J gene is TRBJ2-3, the V gene TRBV29-1, with D unresolved. The CDR3 totals 13 residues. CDR1 and CDR2 (germline): SQVTM, ANQGSEA. With 7 bases removed from V and 4 bases from J, the gap between germline ends came to 15 bases. The CDR3 reads CSAAERRADTQYF. The CDR3 DNA reads TGCAGCGCCGCGGAGCGCCGGGCAGATACGCAGTATTTT.

This clonotype was found many times. The chain links TRBV5-5 to TRBJ2-1; 7 bases align to TRBD1. CDR3 length: 16 amino acids. The V segment lost 4 bases and the J segment 0 bases; nucleotides outside the gene matches: 7. Germline lookup yields CDR1 SGHKS and CDR2 YYEKEE (reference sequence). This CDR3 reads CASSQTGSGSYNEQFF. The CDR3 bases are TGTGCCAGCAGCCAGACAGGGTCGGGCTCCTACAATGAGCAGTTCTTC.

This clonotype showed up just a few times. The rearrangement links TRBV6-5 to TRBJ2-3, with D hard to call. This CDR3 region has 13 residues. Deletions cut 0 bases from V and 4 bases from J, with 5 bases between. Germline values: CDR1 MNHEY, CDR2 SVGAGI. CDR3 DNA sequence: TGTGCCAGCAGTTACTCGATAGCAGATACGCAGTATTTT. Translated, it gives CASSYSIADTQYF.

This chain links TRBV18 with TRBJ2-5; possibly TRBD1 for D (5 bases). The CDR3 extends over 14 amino acids. V was shortened by 3 bases and J by 2 bases, with 10 bases between the two germline ends. Germline lookup yields CDR1 KGHSH and CDR2 LQKENI. As DNA, the CDR3 is TGTGCCAGCTCACCCGGACAAAGACAAGAGACCCAGTACTTC. Translated, it gives CASSPGQRQETQYF.

Ten or more counts support this clonotype. V is TRBV12-3 or TRBV12-4 and J is TRBJ2-2; 14 positions agree with TRBD2. The CDR3 consists of 16 residues. Trimming at V came to 5 bases and at J to 4 bases, leaving 3 bases not matched to a gene. DNA for the CDR3: TGTGCCAGCAGTCCGGGACTAGCGGGGGTCACCGGGGAGCTGTTTTTT. Translation gives CASSPGLAGVTGELFF.

This clonotype was picked up many times. The chain couples TRBV7-2 to TRBJ2-6, with unresolved D. Trimming removed 5 bases at V and 0 bases at J, with 14 bases between. Germline V lookup: CDR1 SGHTA, CDR2 FQGNSA. The CDR3 totals 17 residues. CDR3 region: CASSPRHLFSGANVLTF. As DNA, the CDR3 is TGTGCCAGCAGCCCCCGACACCTATTCTCTGGGGCCAACGTCCTGACTTTC.

This clonotype was observed a few times. The chain links TRBV4-1 to TRBJ2-5, with 12 bases that match TRBD2. Trimming removed 5 bases from V and 5 bases from J; junction bases left unmatched: 3. Germline lookup yields CDR1 MGHRA and CDR2 YSYEKL. CDR3 length: 14 residues. This chain's CDR3 is CASSRLAGVETQYF. CDR3 sequence (DNA): TGCGCCAGCAGCAGACTAGCGGGGGTTGAGACCCAGTACTTC.

V and J are TRBV4-1 and TRBJ2-7; D perhaps matches TRBD2 (5 bases). This CDR3 is 15 amino acids long. V dropped 0 bases and J dropped 0 bases, with 9 bases sitting between them. Germline-derived CDR1 and CDR2 are MGHRA and YSYEKL. CDR3 in amino acids: CASSQDPGYSYEQYF. CDR3 coding DNA: TGCGCCAGCAGCCAAGATCCGGGATACTCCTACGAGCAGTACTTC.

The sample holds a few counts of this clonotype. The chain is built from TRBV4-1 and TRBJ2-7; either TRBD1 or TRBD2 may supply D (5 bases each). Germline V lookup: CDR1 MGHRA, CDR2 YSYEKL. V was cut by 1 base and J by 9 bases, with 13 bases left in between. There are 13 residues in the CDR3. The CDR3 spells CASSQGGNSRQYF. In DNA form, the CDR3 reads TGCGCCAGCAGCCAAGGGGGGAACAGTCGGCAGTACTTC.

This clonotype was detected ten times or more. This sequence joins TRBV20-1 and TRBJ1-1, with D hard to call. Trimming took off 4 bases at V and 1 base at J, with 7 bases between the two ends. CDR3 size: 12 residues. Germline loops: CDR1 DFQATT, CDR2 SNEGSKA (reference sequence). The CDR3: CSAIPTNTEAFF. The CDR3, as DNA: TGCAGTGCTATACCAACGAACACTGAAGCTTTCTTT.

This clonotype was counted only a few times. V is TRBV28 and J is TRBJ2-5, with unresolved D. This CDR3 region has 10 residues. The germline CDR1 and CDR2 sequences are MDHEN and SYDVKM. Trimming removed 6 bases from V and 5 bases from J, with 4 bases in between. The CDR3 reads CASRDETQYF. The CDR3 DNA sequence: TGTGCCAGCAGAGACGAGACCCAGTACTTC. Full variable domain (outside the CDR3, taken from reference TRBV28 and TRBJ2-5): DVKVTQSSRYLVKRTGEKVFLECVQDMDHENMFWYRQDPGLGLRLIYFSYDVKMKEKGDIPEGYSVSREKKERFSLILESASTNQTSMYLCASRDETQYFGPGTRLLVL.

Note on this clonotype: A read error may be the cause here, since a much bigger clone is one base away. The rearrangement uses TRBV6-1 and TRBJ2-2; the match to TRBD1 covers 11 bases. V was pared by 6 bases and J by 5 bases, with 8 bases of the junction left unmatched. This CDR3 has 16 residues. From germline, CDR1 is MNHNS and CDR2 SASEGT. The CDR3 DNA reads TGTGCCAGCAGGGGCCCGGGACAGGGGGTTACCGGGGAGCTGTTTTTT. Its translation is CASRGPGQGVTGELFF.

This clonotype was seen repeatedly, ten times or more. V usage is TRBV29-1 and J usage is TRBJ1-4, with D possibly TRBD1 on 5 matching bases. V lost 1 base and J lost 8, with 11 bases in between. Per germline, CDR1 SQVTM and CDR2 ANQGSEA. The CDR3 has 13 residues. The DNA for the CDR3 is TGCAGCGTTGAAGTGGAGGACACCGAAAAACTGTTTTTT. It codes for CSVEVEDTEKLFF.

In its sample, this clonotype was seen a few times. The chain is built from TRBV2 and TRBJ2-3; 13 nucleotides line up with TRBD2. CDR1 is SNHLY, CDR2 FYNNEI, per germline. V dropped 4 bases and J dropped 1; count of bases not matched to a gene: 8. The length of the CDR3 is 18 residues. The CDR3 bases are TGTGCCAGCAGTGGGTGGACTAGCGGGAGTATACGCACAGATACGCAGTATTTT. Amino acid sequence: CASSGWTSGSIRTDTQYF.

As for this clonotype: One end of the junction varies from germline; a read error may be responsible. The chain links TRBV20-1 to TRBJ2-5; D is uncertain. Germline CDR1 is DFQATT and CDR2 is SNEGSKA (reference sequence). The CDR3 is 14 residues long. Here the CDR3 reads CSSRDLRQQETQYF. CDR3 DNA sequence: TGCAGTTCTAGAGATCTTCGGCAGCAAGAGACCCAGTACTTC.